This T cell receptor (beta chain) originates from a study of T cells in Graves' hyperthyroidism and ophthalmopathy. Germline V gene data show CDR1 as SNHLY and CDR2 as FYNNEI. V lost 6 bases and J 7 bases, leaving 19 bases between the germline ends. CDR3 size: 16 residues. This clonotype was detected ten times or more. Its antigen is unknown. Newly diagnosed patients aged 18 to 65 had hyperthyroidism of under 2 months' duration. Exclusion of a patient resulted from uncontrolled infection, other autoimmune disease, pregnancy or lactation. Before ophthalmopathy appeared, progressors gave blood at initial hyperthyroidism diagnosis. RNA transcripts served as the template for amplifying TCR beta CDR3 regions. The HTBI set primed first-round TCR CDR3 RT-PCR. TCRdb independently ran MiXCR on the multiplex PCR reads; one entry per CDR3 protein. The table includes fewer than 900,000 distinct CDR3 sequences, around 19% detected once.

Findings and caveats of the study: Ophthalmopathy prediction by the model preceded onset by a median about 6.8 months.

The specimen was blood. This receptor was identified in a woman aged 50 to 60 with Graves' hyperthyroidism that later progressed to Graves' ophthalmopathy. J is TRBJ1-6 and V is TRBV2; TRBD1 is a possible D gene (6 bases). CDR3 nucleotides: TGTGCCAGCAGAGACTCCGGGACAAGTAAAAATTCACCCCTCCACTTT. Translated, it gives CASRDSGTSKNSPLHF.